The source of this T cell receptor (beta chain) is a study of T cell responses to AZD1222 COVID-19 vaccine (TCRdb year 2021). In terms of the full investigation: A total of over 230 trial participants underwent TCR sequencing, of whom more than 200 had received two doses of AZD1222 and some 26 had received two doses of the MenACWY control vaccine. Trial participants were enrolled by age into 18-55, 56-69 and 70-plus year subgroups, with approximately 150, 28 and 58 TCR-sequenced participants respectively. What the research found in general, with its limitations: Because no samples from the day 14 peak response were available, repertoires could be characterized only after the peak T cell response. Conclusions about previously exposed vaccinees are limited, since just five to seven AZD1222 recipients were seropositive for SARS-CoV-2 at baseline. In the small 56-69-year group, the increase in depth fell short of significance, most likely because of low power. After two AZD1222 doses, both the breadth and the depth of spike-specific TCRs were significantly higher than at day 0 and than in MenACWY recipients. Vaccine-associated CD4 TCRs spanned the whole spike protein, with dominant responses in regions 160-218 and 743-854. Most participants were white British and females outnumbered males, and the authors suggested that clonal diversity may have been underestimated. Nearly half of unique spike-specific TCRs reportedly recognized epitopes outside regions mutated in the B.1.351 and B.1.1.7 variants.

Taken with the paper, the label for time point translates to: about 28 days (+/-7) after the second vaccine dose. AZD1222 recipients with second doses at about 4 weeks or about 12 weeks were pooled, because spike-specific TCR depth and breadth did not differ between schedules. Samples from vaccinated people were obtained from the UK trials COV001 and COV002, which included a single-blind randomized controlled phase 2/3 trial of AZD1222 (ChAdOx1 nCoV-19) in healthy adults. For TCRbeta chain sequencing, PBMC samples were collected from trial participants at day 0 and at day 28 after the second dose. The junction carries 13 bases between V and J, which are trimmed by 2 bases and 1 base respectively. According to the germline V gene, CDR1 reads MNHEY and CDR2 reads SVGAGI. The CDR3, from cysteine to phenylalanine, totals 16 residues. The DNA shown is the 48-base CDR3, in frame from base 1. On this clone: Its antigen is unknown. No base qualities exist here, and no much larger clone lies one base off it.

The CDR3 regions of human TCRbeta chains were analyzed by immunosequencing. The original pipeline was this. TCRs in the repertoires were matched against a reference library of SARS-CoV-2-specific TCRs that had been generated with the MIRA antigen-specificity platform. Breadth meant the fraction of unique TCRs that were SARS-CoV-2-associated, whereas depth meant the fraction of total T cells that were SARS-CoV-2-associated. Using the MIRA data, every spike-specific TCR was mapped to the spike region that the TCR reacted to and assigned to either a CD4 or a CD8 class. Log10-transformed breadth and depth values were compared by one-way ANOVA with Sidak's multiple comparisons tests. TCRdb took this table from immuneACCESS and kept in-frame rearrangements with V and J called. Such tables lack part of the clones; where checked against another copy, unresolved V genes explain under half of the gap, and the rest is unexplained. V and J calls and clone size are given by that table; D and trimming were obtained from the DNA. This sample comprises approximately 180,000 clones, more than 70% of them detected only once. Together, the top ten hold 25% to 30% of the sample.

The source was peripheral blood, collected 28 days after the second AZD1222 dose. The receptor was derived from an adult who received the AZD1222 COVID-19 vaccine. The V and J genes are TRBV6-5 and TRBJ2-3; a weak D assignment points to TRBD2 (6 bases agree). CDR3 reads: CASSYQAGLGTDTQYF. The nucleotide sequence reads as follows: TGTGCCAGCAGTTACCAGGCGGGATTAGGCACAGATACGCAGTATTTT.